This TCR beta chain stems from a study of regulatory T cells in long-lasting Graves disease. Across the study: Duration of antithyroid drug therapy among newly diagnosed Graves' patients was under 3 months. Findings of the study overall: Analysis covered peripheral blood alone, not thyroid tissue.

Time point of the sample: newly diagnosed GD, antithyroid drugs for less than 3 months. Following extraction of RNA from PBMCs, that RNA was used to make the TCR library. Enrollment of patients was through an endocrinology department in Xi'an, China. Germline V gene data show CDR1 as SGHTA and CDR2 as FQGNSA. The V segment lost 4 bases and the J segment 10 bases; nucleotides outside the gene matches: 4. This CDR3 comprises 12 residues. Building the TCR beta libraries relied on iRepertoire HTBI primers, and CDR3 regions underwent Arm-PCR. The authors' processing: Spanning all samples, the identified segments comprised around 62 TRBV and some 14 TRBJ. Each CDR3 protein gets one entry after TCRdb re-called the multiplex PCR reads with MiXCR. V and J calls and clone size were set by TCRdb, not the authors. The sample contains 350,000 to 450,000 distinct CDR3 sequences, 15% of which appear only once. To note about this clonotype: The antigen is not known.

The sample was also reused in another study, on T cells in Graves' hyperthyroidism and ophthalmopathy.

Sequenced here: peripheral blood mononuclear cells (PBMCs), sampled at new diagnosis, from a patient treated with antithyroid drugs. This TCR came from a woman aged 40 to 49 with Graves disease. The rearrangement links TRBV7-2 to TRBJ2-1; TRBD1 aligns across 7 bases. CDR3 in amino acids: CASSSPDREQFF. In nucleotides, the CDR3 is TGTGCCAGCAGCTCGCCGGACAGGGAGCAGTTCTTC.